This entry lists 20 T cell receptor beta chains sequenced from one sample in a study of T cells in Graves' hyperthyroidism and ophthalmopathy. RNA transcripts gave rise to amplified TCR beta CDR3 regions. First-round RT-PCR with HTBI primers amplified the TCR CDR3 region. TCRdb analysed the multiplex PCR reads with MiXCR anew, one entry per CDR3 protein. The sample yields 730,000 or so distinct CDR3 sequences, around a sixth seen once. The specimen sequenced was blood. The receptors originated from a woman aged 45-65 years with Graves' hyperthyroidism that later progressed to Graves' ophthalmopathy.

This clonotype appeared a few times. This chain joins TRBV5-5 and TRBJ1-1, with unresolved D. Germline V lookup: CDR1 SGHKS, CDR2 YYEKEE (reference sequence). The CDR3 runs 14 residues. V lost 1 base, J lost 1 base, and 8 bases lay in between. DNA of the CDR3: TGTGCCAGCAGCTTGAGCCCCAGGAACACTGAAGCTTTCTTT. This gives the protein CASSLSPRNTEAFF.

This chain uses TRBV4-2 with TRBJ1-1; D is perhaps TRBD1 (5 bases). Germline V CDR1 and CDR2: LGHNA, YNFKEQ. CDR3 length: 16 amino acids. Trimming took 1 base from V and 0 from J, leaving 12 bases between them. This CDR3 is CASSQGGLLMNTEAFF. In DNA form, the CDR3 reads TGTGCCAGCAGCCAAGGGGGACTACTGATGAACACTGAAGCTTTCTTT.

The sample holds a few counts of this clonotype. The rearrangement links TRBV9 to TRBJ2-2; D might be TRBD1 or TRBD2, each matching 5 bases. The length of the CDR3 is 16 residues. Trimming took 4 bases from V and 3 from J, leaving 16 bases between them. Germline loops: CDR1 SGDLS, CDR2 YYNGEE. The CDR3 coding sequence is TGTGCCAGCAGCCCGCGAGGGGTAATAGACACCGGGGAGCTGTTTTTT. Translation: CASSPRGVIDTGELFF.

The chain employs TRBV12-3 or TRBV12-4 and TRBJ2-1; 9 nucleotides match TRBD2. CDR3 length equals 15 residues. The junction had 11 bases not matched to a gene; V was cut back by 4 bases and J by 10 bases. The CDR3 loop reads CASSSTSGLANEQFF. The CDR3 DNA reads as TGTGCCAGCAGTTCCACTAGCGGGCTAGCCAACGAGCAGTTCTTC.

This clonotype came up a few times. The J gene is TRBJ1-1, the V gene TRBV5-1; 9 bases map to TRBD1. J was trimmed by 5 bases and V by 3 bases; bases with no gene match: 8. From germline, CDR1 is SGHRS and CDR2 YFSETQ. The CDR3 is made up of 15 amino acids. The CDR3 DNA sequence: TGCGCCAGCAGCTACTGGACAGGGGAAAAAACTGAAGCTTTCTTT. Amino acids: CASSYWTGEKTEAFF.

This clonotype showed up just a few times. The chain combines TRBV10-1 with TRBJ2-2; D might be TRBD2 (6 bases). The V gene lost 4 bases and the J gene lost 0 bases, with 15 bases spanning the gap. The CDR3 length is 17 residues. Germline V gene lookup returns CDR1 WNHNN and CDR2 SYGVQD (reference sequence). CDR3 in DNA: TGCGCCAGCAGTGGGACAACCGGGACTCCGAACACCGGGGAGCTGTTTTTT. Its translation: CASSGTTGTPNTGELFF.

There are a few counts of this clonotype. This rearrangement joins TRBV6-2 or TRBV6-3 to TRBJ1-2; no definite D call. Germline V gene sequence: CDR1 MNHEY, CDR2 SVGEGT. Trimming removed 8 bases from V and 1 base from J, with 8 bases in between. CDR3 length equals 12 residues. This CDR3 reads CASEGDNYGYTF. The CDR3 region has the DNA TGTGCCAGCGAGGGAGATAACTATGGCTACACCTTC.

This clonotype has at least ten counts. J is TRBJ2-5 and V is TRBV12-3 or TRBV12-4, with TRBD2 matching over 9 bases. The CDR3 length is 15 residues. V was pared by 6 bases and J by 4 bases, with 9 bases of the junction left unmatched. The CDR3 protein is CASSSSGGLGETQYF. In nucleotides, the CDR3 is TGTGCCAGCAGCTCCAGCGGGGGGCTGGGAGAGACCCAGTACTTC.

This clonotype was counted between two and nine times. The chain joins TRBV7-9 to TRBJ2-1; perhaps D is TRBD1 or TRBD2 (6 bases each). Germline loops: CDR1 SEHNR, CDR2 FQNEAQ (reference sequence). Trimming left V 2 bases short and J 8 bases short, with 22 bases between. The CDR3 sequence is 17 residues long. The CDR3 here is CASSLWRGGTGEDEQFF. CDR3 sequence (DNA): TGTGCCAGCAGCTTATGGAGAGGGGGTACCGGGGAGGATGAGCAGTTCTTC.

This chain connects TRBV2 to TRBJ1-5; D remains ambiguous. The ends were cut back, 3 bases at V and 6 bases at J, with 15 bases in the middle. Germline V gene lookup returns CDR1 SNHLY and CDR2 FYNNEI. This CDR3 is 15 amino acids long. The CDR3: CASSDRLAGGQPQHF. CDR3 bases: TGTGCCAGCAGTGATCGGCTAGCGGGCGGTCAGCCCCAGCATTTT.

This clonotype was recorded a few times. This chain uses TRBV11-2 with TRBJ1-5; D uncertain. The CDR3 loop spans 14 amino acids. Trimming took 5 bases from V and 5 from J, leaving 13 bases between them. Germline V gene sequence: CDR1 SGHAT, CDR2 FQNNGV. The CDR3 loop reads CASSPTAADQPQHF. The DNA for the CDR3 is TGTGCCAGCAGCCCGACGGCAGCGGATCAGCCCCAGCATTTT.

The rearrangement uses TRBV6-1 and TRBJ1-2; no clear D gene. The CDR3 extends over 14 amino acids. Germline-derived CDR1 and CDR2 are MNHNS and SASEGT. Trimming took 10 bases from V and 1 from J, leaving 16 bases between them. CDR3 nucleotides: TGTGCCACACTACCCGGCGCGAATAACTATGGCTACACCTTC. This codes for CATLPGANNYGYTF.

This clonotype was seen repeatedly, ten times or more. The chain joins TRBV20-1 to TRBJ1-1; D might be TRBD1 (5 bases). Germline CDR1 is DFQATT and CDR2 is SNEGSKA (reference sequence). The CDR3 totals 14 residues. Trimming removed 5 bases from V and 0 bases from J, with 13 bases in between. The CDR3 DNA sequence: TGCAGTGCTGATACGACAGACATGAACACTGAAGCTTTCTTT. Translated: CSADTTDMNTEAFF.

This clonotype was seen many times. V gene TRBV3-1 combines with J gene TRBJ1-2; D gene ambiguous. V gave up 0 bases and J gave up 7 bases, with 12 bases separating them. The CDR3 loop spans 14 amino acids. Germline V gives CDR1 LGHDT, CDR2 YNNKEL (reference sequence). The CDR3 loop reads CASSQDPRLRGYTF. CDR3 coding DNA: TGTGCCAGCAGCCAAGATCCGAGGTTGCGTGGCTACACCTTC.

This clonotype was seen more than once but under ten times. The gene calls are TRBV11-3 and TRBJ2-5; D may be TRBD2 (6 bases). The length of the CDR3 is 16 residues. The germline V gene has CDR1 SGHNT and CDR2 YENEEA. The V end was cut by 6 bases, the J end by 6 bases, with 23 bases between. CDR3 in DNA: TGTGCCAGCAGATATGGCCCCACCGGGAGAGCAAAGACCCAGTACTTC. Its protein product is CASRYGPTGRAKTQYF. The full variable domain, its missing parts supplied by reference TRBV11-3 and TRBJ2-5, is EAGVVQSPRYKIIEKKQPVAFWCNPISGHNTLYWYLQNLGQGPELLIRYENEEAVDDSQLPKDRFSAERLKGVDSTLKIQPAELGDSAVYLCASRYGPTGRAKTQYFGPGTRLLVL.

The rearrangement joins TRBV25-1 to TRBJ2-5; no clear D. V gave up 2 bases and J gave up 1 base, with 8 bases separating them. Germline loops: CDR1 MGHDK, CDR2 SYGVNS. The CDR3 extends over 14 amino acids. CDR3 nucleotide sequence: TGTGCCAGCAGTGAAGTCGCAGTCCAAGAGACCCAGTACTTC. It codes for CASSEVAVQETQYF.

The chain links TRBV11-2 to TRBJ1-1, with 8 bases that match TRBD1. The CDR3 has 15 residues. Trimming at V came to 5 bases and at J to 4 bases, leaving 9 bases not matched to a gene. Germline CDR1 SGHAT, CDR2 FQNNGV. The CDR3 here is CASSTETGAATEAFF. The CDR3 coding sequence is TGTGCCAGCAGCACAGAGACAGGGGCGGCCACTGAAGCTTTCTTT.

This clonotype was observed at least ten times. The chain uses TRBV12-3 or TRBV12-4 and TRBJ1-3; 9 bases align to TRBD1. V gave up 6 bases and J gave up 3 bases; unmatched junction bases: 3. The CDR3 runs to 14 residues. The CDR3 protein is CASRRTGDGNTIYF. CDR3 DNA sequence: TGTGCCAGCAGACGGACAGGGGATGGAAACACCATATATTTT.

About this clonotype itself: Compared with germline, one end of the junction differs, possibly owing to a read error. The chain combines TRBV14 with TRBJ2-7; TRBD2 agrees at 9 bases. CDR3 size: 15 residues. Germline CDR1 SGHDN, CDR2 FVKESK. The CDR3 DNA reads TGTGCCAGCAGTCAAGCACTAGCGGGCCCCTACGAGCAGTACTTC. Protein sequence: CASSQALAGPYEQYF.

The chain joins TRBV6-2 or TRBV6-3 to TRBJ2-1; 9 bases are shared with TRBD2. From germline, CDR1 is MNHEY and CDR2 SVGEGT. The J segment lost 2 bases and the V segment lost 7 bases, leaving 6 bases of the junction unmatched. The CDR3 runs to 15 residues. The CDR3 region is CASTLAGTPYNEQFF. Written as DNA, the CDR3 is TGTGCCAGCACCCTAGCGGGGACCCCCTACAATGAGCAGTTCTTC.